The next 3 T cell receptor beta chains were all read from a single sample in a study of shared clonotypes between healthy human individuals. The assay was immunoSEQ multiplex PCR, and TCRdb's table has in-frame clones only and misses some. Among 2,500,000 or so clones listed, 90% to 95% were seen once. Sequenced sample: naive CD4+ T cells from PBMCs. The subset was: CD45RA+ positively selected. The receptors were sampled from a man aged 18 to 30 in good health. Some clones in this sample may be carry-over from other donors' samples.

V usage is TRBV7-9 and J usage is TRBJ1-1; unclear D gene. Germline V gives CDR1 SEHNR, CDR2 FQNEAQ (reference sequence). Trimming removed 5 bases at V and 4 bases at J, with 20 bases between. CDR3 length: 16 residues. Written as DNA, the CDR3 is TGTGCCAGCAGCCAGAGAGGCAGACTCCGGGGCACTGAAGCTTTCTTT. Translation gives CASSQRGRLRGTEAFF.

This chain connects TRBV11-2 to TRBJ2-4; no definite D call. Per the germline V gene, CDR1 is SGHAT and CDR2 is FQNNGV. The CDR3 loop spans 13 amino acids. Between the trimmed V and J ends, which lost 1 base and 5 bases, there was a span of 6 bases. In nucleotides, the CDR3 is TGTGCCAGCAGCTTAGCCCTGCAAAACATTCAGTACTTC. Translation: CASSLALQNIQYF.

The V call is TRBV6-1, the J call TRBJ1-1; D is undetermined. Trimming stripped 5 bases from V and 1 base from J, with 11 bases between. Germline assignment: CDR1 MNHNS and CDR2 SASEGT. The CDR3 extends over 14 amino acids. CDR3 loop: CASSRPTQNTEAFF. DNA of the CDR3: TGTGCCAGCAGTCGGCCGACCCAGAACACTGAAGCTTTCTTT.